The 22 T cell receptor beta chains listed next were all sequenced from one sample in a study of regulatory T cells in long-lasting Graves disease. The TCR beta library used iRepertoire HTBI primers with Arm-PCR amplification of CDR3. One entry per CDR3 protein results from TCRdb running MiXCR on the multiplex PCR reads. The sample has more than 350,000 distinct CDR3 sequences, more than 13% seen once; the top ten hold approximately 15%. The time point: newly diagnosed GD, antithyroid drugs for less than 3 months. From PBMCs, RNA was extracted and then used to make the TCR library. The same data also contributed to another study, on T cells in Graves' hyperthyroidism and ophthalmopathy.

The sample here was peripheral blood mononuclear cells (PBMCs), taken at new diagnosis, from a patient treated with antithyroid drugs. The source is a woman aged 25 to 39 with Graves disease.

A few counts support this clonotype. The chain has TRBV5-8 and TRBJ1-5, with D hard to call. The CDR3 covers 15 residues. The V end lost 0 bases, the J end lost 5 bases, and 12 bases lay between the germline ends. Germline V lookup: CDR1 SGHTS, CDR2 YDEGEE. Here the CDR3 reads CASSLVGPGYQPQHF. The CDR3 region has the DNA TGTGCCAGCAGCTTGGTTGGTCCGGGTTATCAGCCCCAGCATTTT.

This clonotype was recorded many times. The V call is TRBV20-1, the J call TRBJ2-2; TRBD2 aligns across 7 bases. Germline CDR1 reads DFQATT; CDR2 reads SNEGSKA (reference sequence). This CDR3 has 17 residues. Unmatched junction bases numbered 13, after V lost 3 bases and J lost 3 bases. CDR3 DNA: TGCAGTGCTAGGGGGGTTCGGAGCGGGATGGACACCGGGGAGCTGTTTTTT. This codes for CSARGVRSGMDTGELFF.

This clonotype was recorded many times. The chain joins TRBV30 to TRBJ2-1, with a weak D call TRBD1 (6 bases). This CDR3 region has 15 residues. Germline V gives CDR1 GTSNPN, CDR2 SVGIG (reference sequence). V lost 2 bases, J lost 4 bases, and 15 bases lay in between. As DNA, the CDR3 is TGTGCCTGGAGTAAGAGGTCAGGGGTTTACAATGAGCAGTTCTTC. Protein sequence: CAWSKRSGVYNEQFF.

This clonotype was recorded at least ten times. The CDR3 region is CASSLVGSSGSRDTQYF. Here the CDR3 DNA reads TGTGCCAGCAGTTTGGTCGGCTCTAGCGGGAGTAGGGATACGCAGTATTTT. The chain couples TRBV28 to TRBJ2-3; 10 positions agree with TRBD2. This CDR3 comprises 17 residues. Germline assignment: CDR1 MDHEN and CDR2 SYDVKM. V lost 3 bases to trimming and J lost 6 bases; unmatched junction nucleotides: 12.

This clonotype was recorded many times. CDR3 bases: TGTGCCAGCAGCTCACTAGCGGTCCATGAGCAGTTCTTC. Translation: CASSSLAVHEQFF. J is TRBJ2-1 and V is TRBV7-9, with 8 bases that match TRBD2. Germline V gene sequence: CDR1 SEHNR, CDR2 FQNEAQ (reference sequence). This CDR3 region has 13 residues. The ends lost 4 bases at V and 8 bases at J; junction bases unmatched: 4.

A word on this clonotype: This sequence may be a read error, since a much larger clone differs from it by one base. The rearrangement joins TRBV5-8 to TRBJ2-4, with TRBD2 matching over 8 bases. Per the germline V gene, CDR1 is SGHTS and CDR2 is YDEGEE. The CDR3 extends over 13 amino acids. The CDR3 is CASSLTSGQWKCF. The CDR3 DNA reads as TGTGCCAGCAGCTTAACTAGCGGCCAGTGGAAGTGCTTC. The full variable domain, in which reference TRBV5-8 and TRBJ2-4 provide the parts outside the CDR3, is EAGVTQSPTHLIKTRGQQATLRCSPISGHTSVYWYQQALGLGLQFLLWYDEGEERNRGNFPPRFSGRQFPNYSSELNVNALELEDSALYLCASSLTSGQWKCFGAGTRLSVL.

This clonotype was counted ten times or more. The J gene is TRBJ1-1, the V gene TRBV2; D not resolved. Trimming took 2 bases from V and 2 from J, leaving 12 bases between them. The CDR3 runs to 15 residues. Looked up from germline, CDR1 is SNHLY and CDR2 is FYNNEI. The CDR3 protein is CASSERVGGNTEAFF. The DNA for the CDR3 is TGTGCCAGCAGTGAACGTGTTGGCGGTAACACTGAAGCTTTCTTT.

This clonotype was seen many times. The gene calls are TRBV5-1 and TRBJ1-1; TRBD1 aligns across 7 bases. Per germline, CDR1 SGHRS and CDR2 YFSETQ. The CDR3 runs to 16 residues. V was clipped by 0 bases and J by 0 bases; unmatched bases: 5. The CDR3 DNA reads TGCGCCAGCAGCTTGGAGTTGGGGACAGTGAACACTGAAGCTTTCTTT. Its translation is CASSLELGTVNTEAFF.

This clonotype was observed many times. The chain joins TRBV5-5 to TRBJ2-5; TRBD2 is a possible D gene (6 bases). CDR1 is SGHKS, CDR2 YYEKEE, per germline (reference sequence). The V gene lost 3 bases and the J gene lost 3 bases, with 18 bases spanning the gap. The CDR3 runs to 16 residues. The CDR3 loop is CASSSPFAGRKETQYF. DNA of the CDR3: TGTGCCAGCAGCTCTCCCTTTGCGGGGAGGAAAGAGACCCAGTACTTC.

This clonotype was found a few times. This sequence joins TRBV4-1 and TRBJ2-5, with a tentative D call TRBD2 (7 bases). This CDR3 spans 17 amino acids. CDR1 is MGHRA, CDR2 YSYEKL, per germline. Deletions cut 2 bases from V and 3 bases from J, with 19 bases between. CDR3 DNA: TGCGCCAGCAGCCAACCCCCCGGGGGGCGGGTGGAAGAGACCCAGTACTTC. It is translated as CASSQPPGGRVEETQYF.

As concerns this clonotype: The junction and the germline gene differ at one end; a read error may be behind it. The J gene is TRBJ2-1, the V gene TRBV11-2; possible D gene TRBD1, 6 bases. CDR3 length: 14 amino acids. Germline V gene sequence: CDR1 SGHAT, CDR2 FQNNGV. CDR3 region: CASSQVPRGNEQFF. DNA for the CDR3: TGCGCCAGCAGCCAAGTCCCCAGGGGCAATGAGCAGTTCTTC.

This clonotype was counted ten times or more. CDR3 region: CASRGAGGLSEQYF. The CDR3 DNA reads as TGTGCCAGCAGGGGAGCGGGAGGATTAAGCGAGCAGTACTTC. The rearrangement uses TRBV12-3 or TRBV12-4 and TRBJ2-7; 9 positions agree with TRBD2. There are 14 residues in the CDR3. The trim removed 6 bases at V and 6 bases at J, leaving 9 bases unmatched.

As to this clonotype: A much more abundant neighbour one base away suggests this may be a read error. The V and J genes are TRBV20-1 and TRBJ2-1, with D possibly TRBD1 on 5 matching bases. V gave up 1 base and J gave up 10 bases, with 14 bases separating them. The CDR3 is made up of 13 amino acids. Germline V gives CDR1 DFQATT, CDR2 SNEGSKA (reference sequence). CDR3 region: CSARGRQLYEQFF. In DNA form, the CDR3 reads TGCAGTGCTAGAGGTAGACAGTTATACGAGCAGTTCTTC.

This clonotype was recorded at least ten times. The rearrangement uses TRBV6-1 and TRBJ1-1; D gene ambiguous. The germline CDR1 and CDR2 sequences are MNHNS and SASEGT. The V gene lost 7 bases and the J gene lost 1 base, with 13 bases spanning the gap. This CDR3 region has 14 residues. CDR3 region: CASKGPGQNTEAFF. CDR3 DNA: TGTGCCAGCAAGGGCCCCGGGCAGAACACTGAAGCTTTCTTT.

In this sample, this clonotype turned up many times. The genes are TRBV5-1 and TRBJ2-7, with 9 positions matching TRBD1. J lost 4 bases, V lost 1 base, and 6 bases had no gene match. Germline CDR1 is SGHRS and CDR2 is YFSETQ. This CDR3 is 15 amino acids long. The CDR3 sequence is CASSLMGQGQYEQYF. Written as DNA, the CDR3 is TGCGCCAGCAGCTTGATGGGACAGGGTCAATACGAGCAGTACTTC.

The chain carries TRBV19 and TRBJ2-5, with 9 bases identical to TRBD1. The CDR3 covers 15 residues. Per germline, CDR1 LNHDA and CDR2 SQIVND (reference sequence). V lost 7 bases to trimming and J lost 2 bases; unmatched junction nucleotides: 8. This CDR3 is CASTPGQGGQETQYF. The CDR3 nucleotides are TGTGCCAGTACCCCGGGACAGGGAGGGCAAGAGACCCAGTACTTC.

The sample holds many counts of this clonotype. The genes are TRBV28 and TRBJ2-7; D call uncertain. This CDR3 region has 12 residues. V lost 10 bases, J lost 2 bases, and 12 bases lay in between. From germline, CDR1 is MDHEN and CDR2 SYDVKM. The CDR3 DNA reads as TGTGCCACTCGAGATATTACCTACGAGCAGTACTTC. Its protein is CATRDITYEQYF.

This clonotype was seen at least ten times. This chain links TRBV6-5 with TRBJ2-5; either TRBD1 or TRBD2 may fit D (5 bases each). The CDR3 has 14 amino acids. Germline V lookup: CDR1 MNHEY, CDR2 SVGAGI. Trimming left V 2 bases short and J 3 bases short, with 10 bases between. The CDR3 DNA reads TGTGCCAGCAGTTACCAGTGGGGGAAAGAGACCCAGTACTTC. It encodes CASSYQWGKETQYF.

This clonotype has more than one count but fewer than ten. The chain links TRBV10-2 to TRBJ2-1; the D call may be TRBD1 or TRBD2 (5 bases each). Germline V gene data show CDR1 as WSHSY and CDR2 as SAAADI. V dropped 7 bases and J dropped 0 bases, with 22 bases sitting between them. The CDR3 has 18 amino acids. CDR3 region: CASTRTFGTTLSYNEQFF. CDR3 coding DNA: TGCGCCAGCACAAGGACATTTGGGACCACCCTCTCCTACAATGAGCAGTTCTTC.

This clonotype showed up many times. The chain couples TRBV7-9 to TRBJ2-3; perhaps TRBD2 as D (6 bases). The CDR3 has 13 amino acids. The germline CDR1 and CDR2 sequences are SEHNR and FQNEAQ (reference sequence). V dropped 11 bases and J dropped 5 bases, with 17 bases sitting between them. The DNA of the CDR3 is TGTGCCGGACCGCCGGGAGAGGTAGATACGCAGTATTTT. This codes for CAGPPGEVDTQYF.

This clonotype was seen repeatedly, ten times or more. This chain links TRBV11-2 with TRBJ2-7; D is uncertain. V lost 4 bases to trimming and J lost 0 bases, with 7 bases between them. The germline V gene encodes CDR1 SGHAT and CDR2 FQNNGV. CDR3 length: 13 amino acids. The CDR3 nucleotides read TGTGCCAGCAGCTGGTGGAGCTCCTACGAGCAGTACTTC. Translated: CASSWWSSYEQYF.

V and J are TRBV11-2 and TRBJ2-3; D call uncertain. Trimming removed 3 bases from V and 6 bases from J, with 7 bases in between. The CDR3 covers 12 residues. Germline V CDR1 and CDR2: SGHAT, FQNNGV. In DNA form, the CDR3 reads TGTGCCAGCAGCTTCATTACGGATACGCAGTATTTT. Protein sequence: CASSFITDTQYF.